This is a list of T cell receptor beta chains from one sample in a study of Graves' ophthalmopathy and Graves' hyperthyroidism. One entry per CDR3 protein, called by TCRdb with MiXCR from the multiplex PCR reads. Found here are about 1.1 million distinct CDR3 sequences, 35% to 40% of them singletons; the top ten hold 11%. The sample consisted of peripheral blood or thyroid tissue (not recorded which). The source of these receptors is an adult man with Graves' hyperthyroidism. Both conserved end residues are part of each CDR3. The D gene is left open where the match is weak. Only part of the rows carry a size: once, few, many, or a class if the clone is expanded.

v_call,clone_size,j_call,d_call,cdr3_nt,cdr3_aa
TRBV15,few,TRBJ2-6,-,TGTGCCACCAGCAGCAGGGCTGGGGCCAACGTCCTGACTTTC,CATSSRAGANVLTF
TRBV7-2,-,TRBJ1-4,-,TGTGCCAGCAGCTTGATGTGGGGGGGAGAACTGTTTTTT,CASSLMWGGELFF
TRBV7-9,many,TRBJ2-7,-,TGTGCCAGCAGTCGTGAACCTTCCGAGCAGTACTTC,CASSREPSEQYF
TRBV7-2,-,TRBJ2-6,-,TGTGCCAGCAGCGCTTACCGGGCCAACGTCCTGACTTTC,CASSAYRANVLTF
TRBV2,few,TRBJ2-7,TRBD2,TGTGCCAGCAGCGCATCCGGGACTAGCGGGGGGAAAGCAAACTACGAGCAGTACTTC,CASSASGTSGGKANYEQYF
TRBV20-1,-,TRBJ2-7,TRBD1,TGCAGTGCCGATCTAACATGGACAGGGGGATATAGTGAGCAGTACTTC,CSADLTWTGGYSEQYF
TRBV12-3/TRBV12-4,-,TRBJ1-1,TRBD1,TGTGCCAGCCGGTGGGGGACAGGGGTCATGAACACTGAAGCTTTCTTT,CASRWGTGVMNTEAFF
TRBV7-3,few,TRBJ2-2,-,TGTGCCAGCAGCCCCTATTACGCCGGCACCGGGGAGCTGTTTTTT,CASSPYYAGTGELFF
TRBV9,many,TRBJ1-2,-,TGTGCCAGCAGCGGAGAAGGAGTCAACTATGGCTACACCTTC,CASSGEGVNYGYTF
TRBV24-1,many,TRBJ1-5,TRBD1,TGTGCCACCAGTGACTCGGACAGGGGGCAAAGGGATCAGCCCCAGCATTTT,CATSDSDRGQRDQPQHF
TRBV20-1,many,TRBJ1-5,-,TGCAGTGCCCCCGGCCAGTACAATCAGCCCCAGCATTTT,CSAPGQYNQPQHF
TRBV6-2/TRBV6-3,few,TRBJ2-7,-,TGTGCCAGCAGTTACTCACTTCGGGCCTACGAGCAGTACTTC,CASSYSLRAYEQYF
TRBV6-6,-,TRBJ1-1,TRBD1,TGTGCCAGCAGACGCACAGGGGGCGCCGTCACTGAAGCTTTCTTT,CASRRTGGAVTEAFF
TRBV7-2,-,TRBJ2-7,TRBD2,TGTGCCAGCAGCTCGAGCGGGGGGGCCGAGCAGTACTTC,CASSSSGGAEQYF
TRBV7-9,-,TRBJ2-7,TRBD2,TGTGCCACCAGTTCCACCGGGACTAGCGGGAGGCACTTCCGTGTTGAGCAGTACTTC,CATSSTGTSGRHFRVEQYF
TRBV7-8,many,TRBJ2-7,-,TGTGCCAGCAGCTTTCAACGGGAACTAGTAAAGCAGTACTTC,CASSFQRELVKQYF
TRBV6-5,many,TRBJ2-5,-,TGTGCCAGCAGTTACGATGAGGGGAGGAAGACCCAGTACTTC,CASSYDEGRKTQYF
TRBV7-2,-,TRBJ1-3,-,TGTGCCAGCAGCGGGGACGCTGGAAACACCATATATTTT,CASSGDAGNTIYF
TRBV7-2,many,TRBJ2-7,-,TGTGCCAGCAGCTTAGCGGGAGATGTGTACGAGCAGTACTTC,CASSLAGDVYEQYF
TRBV10-1,many,TRBJ2-7,-,TGCGCCAGCAGTCGTAGTGGGACTTACGAGCAGTACTTC,CASSRSGTYEQYF
TRBV7-2,many,TRBJ2-2,TRBD1,TGTGCCAGCAGCCACCGGGACAGGGGCACCGGGGAGCTGTTTTTT,CASSHRDRGTGELFF
TRBV10-1,once,TRBJ1-5,-,TGCGCCAGCCCCCCTTGTGGCAGGGGCCCGAATCAGCCCCAGCATTTT,CASPPCGRGPNQPQHF
TRBV9,many,TRBJ2-7,-,TGTGCCAGCAGCGTAGGAGGTGGCGGGATATCCGAGCAGTACTTC,CASSVGGGGISEQYF
TRBV5-4,-,TRBJ1-5,-,TGTGCCAGCAGCTTGCGGGTCCCGGGAAATCAGCCCCAGCATTTT,CASSLRVPGNQPQHF
TRBV10-3,few,TRBJ2-7,TRBD2,TGTGCCAGCAGCGATCTAGCGGCCCATTACGAGCAGTGCTTC,CASSDLAAHYEQCF
TRBV7-2,many,TRBJ2-5,TRBD2,TGTGCCAGCCGAGCGGGAGGAGTGGGAGAGACCCAGTACTTC,CASRAGGVGETQYF